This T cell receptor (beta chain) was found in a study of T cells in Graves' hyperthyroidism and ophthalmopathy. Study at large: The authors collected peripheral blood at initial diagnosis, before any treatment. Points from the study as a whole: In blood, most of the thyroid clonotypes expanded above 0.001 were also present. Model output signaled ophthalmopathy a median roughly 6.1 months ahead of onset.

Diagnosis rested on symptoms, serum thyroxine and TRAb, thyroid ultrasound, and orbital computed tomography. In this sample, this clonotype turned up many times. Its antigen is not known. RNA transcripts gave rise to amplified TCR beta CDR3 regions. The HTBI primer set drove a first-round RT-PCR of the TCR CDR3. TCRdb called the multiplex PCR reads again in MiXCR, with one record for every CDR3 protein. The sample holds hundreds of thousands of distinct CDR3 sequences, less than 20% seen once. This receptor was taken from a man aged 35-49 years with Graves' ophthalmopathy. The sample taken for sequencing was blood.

The CDR3 region is CASSLRVLSYEQYF. The CDR3 bases are TGTGCCAGCAGTTTGCGGGTTCTCTCCTACGAGCAGTACTTC. The chain carries TRBV28 and TRBJ2-7; D possibly corresponds to TRBD2 (5 bases). V was trimmed by 3 bases and J by 0 bases, leaving 9 bases between them. CDR3 length: 14 residues. In germline, CDR1 is MDHEN, CDR2 SYDVKM.